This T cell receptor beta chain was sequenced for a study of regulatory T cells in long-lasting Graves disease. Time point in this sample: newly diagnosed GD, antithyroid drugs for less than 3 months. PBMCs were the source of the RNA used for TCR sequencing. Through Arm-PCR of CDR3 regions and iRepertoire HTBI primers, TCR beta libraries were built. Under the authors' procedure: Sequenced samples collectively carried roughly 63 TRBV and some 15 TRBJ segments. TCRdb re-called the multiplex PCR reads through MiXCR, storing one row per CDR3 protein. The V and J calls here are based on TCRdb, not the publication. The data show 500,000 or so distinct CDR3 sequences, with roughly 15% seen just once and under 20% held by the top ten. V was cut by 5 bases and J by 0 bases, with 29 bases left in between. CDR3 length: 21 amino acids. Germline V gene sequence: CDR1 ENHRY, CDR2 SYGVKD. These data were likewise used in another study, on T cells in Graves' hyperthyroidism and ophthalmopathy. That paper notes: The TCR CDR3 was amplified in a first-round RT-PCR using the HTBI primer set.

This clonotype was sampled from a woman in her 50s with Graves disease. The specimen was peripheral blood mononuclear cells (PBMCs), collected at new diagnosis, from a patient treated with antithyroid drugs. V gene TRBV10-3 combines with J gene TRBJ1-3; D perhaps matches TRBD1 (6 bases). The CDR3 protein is CAISPMPGDKGSLTSGNTIYF. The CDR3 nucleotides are TGTGCCATCAGTCCTATGCCCGGGGACAAGGGATCCTTAACCTCTGGAAACACCATATATTTT.